This passage covers 12 T cell receptor beta chains from one sample sequenced in a study of blood T cell repertoires in COVID-19. Method: immunoSEQ multiplex PCR; TCRdb's copy keeps in-frame clones and lacks some. Of 250,000 to 300,000 clones listed, 80% to 85% were seen once; the top ten hold under 3%. Sequencing input: peripheral blood. These receptors originate from a woman aged 55-70 years with active or convalescent COVID-19.

The rearrangement uses TRBV5-1 and TRBJ1-1; no reliable D call. Germline V lookup: CDR1 SGHRS, CDR2 YFSETQ. Deletions cut 3 bases from V and 0 bases from J, with 15 bases between. The CDR3 is 16 amino acids. CDR3 DNA sequence: TGCGCCAGCAGCTCGCCGGGGATAATAATGAACACTGAAGCTTTCTTT. Amino acids: CASSSPGIIMNTEAFF.

The chain uses TRBV5-1 and TRBJ2-7; D perhaps matches TRBD1 (6 bases). V lost 4 bases to trimming and J lost 5 bases, with 19 bases between them. The CDR3 sequence is 15 residues long. The germline V gene has CDR1 SGHRS and CDR2 YFSETQ. CDR3 loop: CASSPLQGTPNEQYF. In DNA form, the CDR3 reads TGCGCCAGCAGCCCCCTACAGGGAACCCCTAACGAGCAGTACTTC.

This sequence joins TRBV5-1 and TRBJ1-2, with 8 bases aligning to TRBD1. J lost 7 bases, V lost 0 bases, and 5 bases had no gene match. The V gene's germline CDR1 is SGHRS and CDR2 YFSETQ. The CDR3 has 14 amino acids. The CDR3 DNA follows: TGCGCCAGCAGCTTGGACAGGGGGAGCAGTGGCTACACCTTC. It codes for CASSLDRGSSGYTF. Full variable domain (missing parts from reference TRBV5-1 and TRBJ1-2): KAGVTQTPRYLIKTRGQQVTLSCSPISGHRSVSWYQQTPGQGLQFLFEYFSETQRNKGNFPGRFSGRQFSNSRSEMNVSTLELGDSALYLCASSLDRGSSGYTFGSGTRLTVV.

This sequence joins TRBV30 and TRBJ1-4; tentatively, D is TRBD1 (5 bases). In germline, CDR1 is GTSNPN, CDR2 SVGIG (reference sequence). V lost 3 bases and J 5 bases, leaving 16 bases between the germline ends. The CDR3 loop spans 15 amino acids. As DNA, the CDR3 is TGTGCCTGGAGCGTCACACGGGGGATAAATGAAAAACTGTTTTTT. This gives the protein CAWSVTRGINEKLFF.

This clone was observed once. V usage is TRBV2 and J usage is TRBJ1-5; D gene unclear. With 3 bases removed from V and 5 bases from J, the gap between germline ends came to 23 bases. Germline V gives CDR1 SNHLY, CDR2 FYNNEI. The CDR3 has 18 residues. The CDR3 is CASSDGGSGALLDQPQHF. CDR3 DNA: TGTGCCAGCAGTGATGGAGGGAGCGGCGCACTCCTGGATCAGCCCCAGCATTTT.

This chain joins TRBV7-2 and TRBJ2-3, with D possibly being TRBD2 (5 bases). The CDR3 is 15 residues long. Germline CDR1 SGHTA, CDR2 FQGNSA. Trimming pared 1 base from V and 3 bases from J, leaving 11 bases between. CDR3 coding DNA: TGTGCCAGCAGCTTAGGAGGGTGGTCTACAGATACGCAGTATTTT. This translates into CASSLGGWSTDTQYF.

The V gene is TRBV7-3, the J gene TRBJ2-2; 10 bases line up with TRBD1. Losses at the gene ends were 0 bases for V and 5 bases for J; bases not matched to a gene: 6. Germline V gives CDR1 SGHTA, CDR2 FQGTGA. This CDR3 has 17 residues. The CDR3 region is CASSLTPPGQGTGELFF. CDR3 in DNA: TGTGCCAGCAGCTTAACCCCACCGGGACAGGGGACCGGGGAGCTGTTTTTT. The whole variable domain, filled in from reference TRBV7-3 and TRBJ2-2, reads GAGVSQTPSNKVTEKGKYVELRCDPISGHTALYWYRQSLGQGPEFLIYFQGTGAADDSGLPNDRFFAVRPEGSVSTLKIQRTERGDSAVYLCASSLTPPGQGTGELFFGEGSRLTVL.

This chain uses TRBV3-1 (or the pseudogene TRBV3-2) with TRBJ2-2; a possible D gene is TRBD2 (6 bases). Germline assignment: CDR1 LGHDT and CDR2 YNNKEL (reference sequence). The CDR3 is 14 amino acids. V gave up 10 bases and J gave up 3 bases, with 15 bases separating them. The CDR3 loop reads CATTEGLYTGELFF. In DNA, the CDR3 is TGTGCCACCACCGAGGGACTTTACACCGGGGAGCTGTTTTTT.

The CDR3 DNA sequence: TGTGCCAGCAGTCTGAGGGCGGGGGGGCCGAACACCGGGGAGCTGTTTTTT. Amino acids: CASSLRAGGPNTGELFF. The chain is built from TRBV27 and TRBJ2-2; 9 nucleotides match TRBD2. The germline CDR1 and CDR2 sequences are MNHEY and SMNVEV (reference sequence). The CDR3 spans 17 residues. V dropped 5 bases and J dropped 0; count of bases not matched to a gene: 7.

V usage is TRBV2 and J usage is TRBJ1-2, with D tentatively TRBD1 (6 bases). Deletions cut 4 bases from V and 6 bases from J, with 12 bases between. This CDR3 has 13 residues. Germline V CDR1 and CDR2: SNHLY, FYNNEI. The chain's CDR3 is CASSVTGNNGYTF. The CDR3 DNA reads as TGTGCCAGCAGTGTTACAGGGAACAATGGCTACACCTTC.

This chain joins TRBV9 and TRBJ2-1; D possibly corresponds to TRBD1 (5 bases). The germline gives CDR1 SGDLS, CDR2 YYNGEE. Trimming cost V 4 bases and J 2 bases, with 13 bases left between them. The CDR3 is 15 amino acids. CDR3 DNA sequence: TGTGCCAGCAGCATAACAGGCTTCGCCTACAATGAGCAGTTCTTC. This sequence encodes CASSITGFAYNEQFF.

This clone appeared once. The CDR3 loop is CASSFQRGGYEQYF. The CDR3 DNA reads TGTGCCAGCAGCTTTCAAAGAGGGGGCTACGAGCAGTACTTC. The genes are TRBV14 and TRBJ2-7, with D possibly being TRBD1 (6 bases). Per germline, CDR1 SGHDN and CDR2 FVKESK. The CDR3 consists of 14 residues. V was shortened by 5 bases and J by 3 bases, with 14 bases between the two germline ends.